What follows describes a single TCR beta chain. As yet, its antigen is unknown. This CDR3 has 15 amino acids. CDR1 is SGHKS and CDR2 is YYEKEE in the germline V gene (reference sequence). The use of a sample-barcoded 5' primer and a J-beta primer mix characterized a second PCR of about 7 to 12 cycles. Each CDR3 protein gets one entry after TCRdb re-called the 5' RACE reads with MiXCR. The sample consists of over 600,000 distinct CDR3 sequences, under 25% of them appearing once. This entry is derived from a study of blood T cells in healthy people across ages. Study-wide points: Diversity figures based on one million T cells were deemed too low.

This chain connects TRBV5-5 to TRBJ2-5; TRBD1 aligns across 9 bases. The assigned J gene may be wrong: the sequence end matches TRBJ2-1 better. The TCR was taken from a man aged 65 to 79 in good health. The sequenced material came from blood. In DNA form, the CDR3 reads TGTGCCAGCAGCACGACAGGGGGATTAGTCAATGAGCAGTTCTTC. This sequence encodes CASSTTGGLVNEQFF.